This T cell receptor (beta chain) was captured in a study of cytomegalovirus exposure and HLA in healthy donors. V shed 7 bases, J shed 0 bases, and the junction held 12 bases outside the gene matches. Germline-derived CDR1 and CDR2 are SQVTM and ANQGSEA. This CDR3 has 16 amino acids. PCR primers comprised 60 Vbeta and 13 Jbeta primers. Measured with immunoSEQ multiplex PCR; TCRdb has only the in-frame clones, and not every one. The sample has around 160,000 clones; around 84% are singletons. Sequenced material: PBMCs. The V and J genes are TRBV29-1 and TRBJ2-4, with TRBD2 matching over 7 bases. The TCR was taken from a male donor in good health and CMV-seropositive. CDR3 sequence (DNA): TGCAGCGCAAGGACTAGTCAAGCCTTAGCCAAAAACATTCAGTACTTC. It codes for CSARTSQALAKNIQYF.